This entry lists 20 T cell receptor beta chains sequenced from one sample in a study of PD-1 blockade in mismatch repair-deficient tumors. The repertoire was sequenced with immunoSEQ multiplex PCR; TCRdb's copy has only in-frame clones and lacks some. This repertoire shows under 50,000 clones, approximately 80% found once; its top ten account for approximately 1.1%. The input for sequencing was PBMCs, taken approximately 9 months after starting pembrolizumab. The receptors were sampled from an adult with mismatch repair-deficient cancer.

The chain employs TRBV9 and TRBJ2-5; no firm D call. The J call may be incorrect, as the DNA end agrees better with TRBJ2-7. The germline gives CDR1 SGDLS, CDR2 YYNGEE. The CDR3 is made up of 12 amino acids. CDR3 sequence (DNA): TGTGCCAGCAGCCCAAAGTTCTACGAGCAGTACTTC. Residues: CASSPKFYEQYF.

The chain uses TRBV9 and TRBJ1-1; no clear D gene. This CDR3 is 13 amino acids long. In germline, CDR1 is SGDLS, CDR2 YYNGEE. Deletions cut 4 bases from V and 3 bases from J, with 10 bases between. The CDR3 nucleotides read TGTGCCAGCAGCTTCACTAGGGACACTGAAGCTTTCTTT. Protein sequence: CASSFTRDTEAFF.

The chain couples TRBV5-1 to TRBJ2-3; 10 positions agree with TRBD2. Germline assignment: CDR1 SGHRS and CDR2 YFSETQ. The CDR3 totals 17 residues. Germline trimming cut 4 bases from V and 6 bases from J; bases unmatched to any gene: 14. This CDR3 reads CASSPPSTSGSLDTQYF. For the CDR3, the DNA is TGCGCCAGCAGCCCTCCCTCGACTAGCGGGTCCCTGGATACGCAGTATTTT.

The rearrangement links TRBV19 to TRBJ1-1, with 11 bases fitting TRBD1. CDR1 is LNHDA and CDR2 is SQIVND in the germline V gene (reference sequence). The ends lost 3 bases at V and 4 bases at J; junction bases unmatched: 4. The length of the CDR3 is 15 residues. CDR3 nucleotide sequence: TGTGCCAGTAGTATCGGGACAGGGGGGGTCACTGAAGCTTTCTTT. Amino acid sequence: CASSIGTGGVTEAFF.

This clone was detected only once. The chain uses TRBV5-4 and TRBJ1-2, with TRBD1 matching 8 bases. The CDR3 is made up of 14 amino acids. J lost 3 bases, V lost 6 bases, and 7 bases had no gene match. Germline V gene sequence: CDR1 SGHNT, CDR2 YYREEE (reference sequence). CDR3 DNA sequence: TGTGCCAGCACAAACGACAGGGGTTACTATGGCTACACCTTC. It specifies CASTNDRGYYGYTF.

The chain links TRBV5-1 to TRBJ1-2, with 11 bases identical to TRBD1. The ends lost 4 bases at V and 7 bases at J; junction bases unmatched: 3. Germline assignment: CDR1 SGHRS and CDR2 YFSETQ. The CDR3 totals 13 residues. The CDR3 loop is CASSLDRGLGYTF. The CDR3 DNA reads TGCGCCAGCAGCCTGGACAGGGGGCTTGGCTACACCTTC.

The chain joins TRBV28 to TRBJ2-5; 9 bases line up with TRBD2. V lost 6 bases to trimming and J lost 5 bases; unmatched junction nucleotides: 13. CDR1 is MDHEN and CDR2 is SYDVKM in the germline V gene. The CDR3 extends over 16 amino acids. The CDR3 nucleotides are TGTGCCAGCAGACCTGGACTAGCGAGAGGGGAGGAGACCCAGTACTTC. Translation: CASRPGLARGEETQYF.

V gene TRBV19 combines with J gene TRBJ2-7, with D possibly matching TRBD2 (5 bases). V lost 7 bases and J 3 bases, leaving 25 bases between the germline ends. The CDR3 totals 17 residues. Germline V gives CDR1 LNHDA, CDR2 SQIVND (reference sequence). CDR3 amino acids: CASTRTPRGGGSYEQYF. CDR3 nucleotides: TGTGCCAGTACCCGTACGCCCCGGGGTGGCGGAAGCTACGAGCAGTACTTC. Variable domain in full (rest from reference TRBV19 and TRBJ2-7): DGGITQSPKYLFRKEGQNVTLSCEQNLNHDAMYWYRQDPGQGLRLIYYSQIVNDFQKGDIAEGYSVSREKKESFPLTVTSAQKNPTAFYLCASTRTPRGGGSYEQYFGPGTRLTVT.

V and J are TRBV7-7 and TRBJ2-3; perhaps TRBD2 as D (5 bases). Germline loops: CDR1 SSHAT, CDR2 FNYEAQ (reference sequence). This CDR3 has 13 amino acids. With 5 bases removed from V and 5 bases from J, the gap between germline ends came to 11 bases. The CDR3 sequence: CASSPGIKDTQYF. The CDR3 DNA is TGTGCCAGCAGCCCCGGGATAAAAGATACGCAGTATTTT.

The rearrangement links TRBV28 to TRBJ2-7, with TRBD1 matching over 8 bases. The CDR3 runs to 17 residues. CDR1 and CDR2 from the germline V gene are MDHEN and SYDVKM. V dropped 10 bases and J dropped 1; count of bases not matched to a gene: 18. CDR3 in amino acids: CATHKRPDRAGSYEQYF. For the CDR3, the DNA is TGTGCCACTCACAAGAGACCGGACAGGGCGGGGTCCTACGAGCAGTACTTC.

The genes are TRBV11-2 and TRBJ2-1, with D possibly TRBD2 on 6 matching bases. V lost 1 base, J lost 4 bases, and 11 bases lay in between. CDR1 is SGHAT, CDR2 FQNNGV, per germline. The CDR3 runs 15 residues. CDR3 sequence reads: CASSLGSGAYNEQFF. The CDR3 DNA reads TGTGCCAGCAGCTTAGGGTCGGGAGCATACAATGAGCAGTTCTTC.

The V call is TRBV18, the J call TRBJ1-3; 10 bases agree with TRBD1. The trim removed 0 bases at V and 3 bases at J, leaving 2 bases unmatched. Germline CDR1 KGHSH, CDR2 LQKENI. The CDR3 totals 16 residues. CDR3: CASSPPGTGDGNTIYF. The CDR3 DNA follows: TGTGCCAGCTCACCACCCGGGACAGGGGATGGAAACACCATATATTTT.

V is TRBV9 and J is TRBJ1-4, with 7 bases fitting TRBD1. The germline gives CDR1 SGDLS, CDR2 YYNGEE. The junction had 9 bases not matched to a gene; V was cut back by 3 bases and J by 7 bases. The CDR3 sequence is 15 residues long. This CDR3 is CASSAGDRVGEKLFF. DNA of the CDR3: TGTGCCAGCAGCGCAGGAGACAGGGTGGGTGAAAAACTGTTTTTT.

V usage is TRBV18 and J usage is TRBJ1-5; 10 nucleotides agree with TRBD1. In germline, CDR1 is KGHSH, CDR2 LQKENI. Trimming removed 0 bases from V and 0 bases from J; junction bases left unmatched: 5. This CDR3 is built from 18 residues. The CDR3 DNA is TGTGCCAGCTCACCACCCGGGACAGGGGTCTATAGCAATCAGCCCCAGCATTTT. This sequence encodes CASSPPGTGVYSNQPQHF.

The J gene is TRBJ1-1, the V gene TRBV2; a possible D gene is TRBD1 (6 bases). Trimming removed 4 bases at V and 7 bases at J, with 13 bases between. Germline loops: CDR1 SNHLY, CDR2 FYNNEI. The CDR3 loop spans 13 amino acids. CDR3 bases: TGTGCCAGCAGTGCATACAGGGCCCTTGAAGCTTTCTTT. Encoded protein: CASSAYRALEAFF.

The rearrangement uses TRBV7-9 and TRBJ1-3; D unclear. The germline CDR1 and CDR2 sequences are SEHNR and FQNEAQ (reference sequence). Trimming pared 5 bases from V and 0 bases from J, leaving 11 bases between. The CDR3 totals 15 residues. CDR3 sequence (DNA): TGTGCCAGCAGCCCCGCAACCAGCTCTGGAAACACCATATATTTT. It is translated as CASSPATSSGNTIYF.

The chain uses TRBV5-1 and TRBJ2-2; 9 nucleotides align to TRBD2. Per the germline V gene, CDR1 is SGHRS and CDR2 is YFSETQ. Trimming at V came to 1 base and at J to 3 bases, leaving 7 bases not matched to a gene. This CDR3 comprises 17 residues. The CDR3 nucleotides are TGCGCCAGCAGCTTGTGGTCACGACTAGCGGACACCGGGGAGCTGTTTTTT. This encodes CASSLWSRLADTGELFF.

This chain joins TRBV28 and TRBJ1-6; no definite D call. The germline V gene has CDR1 MDHEN and CDR2 SYDVKM. CDR3 length: 15 residues. Trimming removed 5 bases at V and 8 bases at J, with 16 bases between. CDR3 sequence (DNA): TGTGCCAGCAGTCTACAGTTTGGATCCCATTCACCCCTCCACTTT. Translation: CASSLQFGSHSPLHF.

The rearrangement uses TRBV7-9 and TRBJ2-5, with TRBD1 matching over 8 bases. The CDR3 runs 13 residues. V lost 4 bases, J lost 4 bases, and 2 bases stayed unmatched. Germline V gene data show CDR1 as SEHNR and CDR2 as FQNEAQ (reference sequence). For the CDR3, the DNA is TGTGCCAGCAGCTCAGGGGGCGGAGAGACCCAGTACTTC. Residues: CASSSGGGETQYF. Full variable domain (outside the CDR3, taken from reference TRBV7-9 and TRBJ2-5): DTGVSQNPRHKITKRGQNVTFRCDPISEHNRLYWYRQTLGQGPEFLTYFQNEAQLEKSRLLSDRFSAERPKGSFSTLEIQRTEQGDSAMYLCASSSGGGETQYFGPGTRLLVL.

This clone appeared a single time. The V gene is TRBV11-2, the J gene TRBJ1-5; the D gene is possibly TRBD1 (5 bases). The CDR3 runs 13 residues. Trimming removed 5 bases from V and 9 bases from J, with 14 bases in between. Germline V gene data show CDR1 as SGHAT and CDR2 as FQNNGV. The CDR3 DNA reads TGTGCCAGCAGCCCCGACAGTCAAGGGCCCCAGCATTTT. It specifies CASSPDSQGPQHF.